Each of the 14 T cell receptor beta chains below was sequenced from the same sample in a study of regulatory T cells in long-lasting Graves disease. As for time point: newly diagnosed GD, antithyroid drugs for less than 3 months. Generation of the TCR library employed RNA extracted from PBMCs. The TCR beta library used iRepertoire HTBI primers with Arm-PCR amplification of CDR3. TCRdb re-analysed the multiplex PCR reads in MiXCR, keeping a single row per CDR3 protein. Counted here are over 500,000 distinct CDR3 sequences, 16% occurring once; the ten biggest clones make up about 17%. This sample was also put to use in a study of T cells in Graves' hyperthyroidism and ophthalmopathy.

The input for sequencing was peripheral blood mononuclear cells (PBMCs), taken at new diagnosis, from a patient treated with antithyroid drugs. The receptors stem from a woman aged 25 to 39 with Graves disease.

This clonotype was counted many times. This chain links TRBV6-1 with TRBJ2-7; D call uncertain. The germline V gene encodes CDR1 MNHNS and CDR2 SASEGT. The CDR3 sequence is 12 residues long. V was shortened by 7 bases and J by 2 bases, with 9 bases between the two germline ends. CDR3 nucleotides: TGTGCCAGCATCGAAGCCCCCTACGAGCAGTACTTC. This sequence encodes CASIEAPYEQYF.

The chain is built from TRBV19 and TRBJ2-4; TRBD1 might be the D (6 bases). V was trimmed by 4 bases and J by 0 bases, leaving 10 bases between them. Germline CDR1 and CDR2: LNHDA and SQIVND (reference sequence). This CDR3 comprises 15 residues. The CDR3 DNA follows: TGTGCCAGTAGTAAAGACAGGCTAGCCAAAAACATTCAGTACTTC. Its translation is CASSKDRLAKNIQYF.

This clonotype has only a few counts. The chain combines TRBV10-3 with TRBJ2-7; D perhaps matches TRBD2 (5 bases). This CDR3 contains 15 residues. Germline CDR1 reads ENHRY; CDR2 reads SYGVKD. V gave up 1 base and J gave up 6 bases, with 16 bases separating them. CDR3 sequence: CAISELGLPPGEQYF. CDR3 nucleotides: TGTGCCATCAGTGAGTTAGGACTCCCCCCTGGCGAGCAGTACTTC.

This clonotype was observed a handful of times. The chain has TRBV19 and TRBJ1-5; no definite D call. Germline loops: CDR1 LNHDA, CDR2 SQIVND (reference sequence). CDR3 size: 12 residues. V dropped 4 bases and J dropped 7 bases, with 8 bases sitting between them. The CDR3 DNA follows: TGTGCCAGTAGTAAGCTGTCCCAGCCCCAGCATTTT. Translation gives CASSKLSQPQHF.

In regard to this clonotype: A clone one base away is much larger, so this may be a read error. The rearrangement uses TRBV27 and TRBJ1-4; maybe TRBD1 (5 bases). Germline V CDR1 and CDR2: MNHEY, SMNVEV (reference sequence). The CDR3 sequence is 15 residues long. V lost 7 bases, J lost 7 bases, and 19 bases lay in between. The CDR3 DNA follows: TGTGCCAGCATGGGGGGGGGGAGAGAGAGTGAAAAACTGTTTTTT. This translates into CASMGGGRESEKLFF.

In its sample, this clonotype was seen a few times. V is TRBV20-1 and J is TRBJ2-2, with no clear D. Germline CDR1 DFQATT, CDR2 SNEGSKA (reference sequence). Trimming removed 4 bases from V and 1 base from J, with 10 bases in between. This CDR3 contains 14 residues. CDR3 nucleotide sequence: TGCAGTGCTAAAAATGCTAAGAACACCGGGGAGCTGTTTTTT. It encodes CSAKNAKNTGELFF.

This clonotype was counted between two and nine times. This chain joins TRBV5-1 and TRBJ2-6; 7 bases are shared with TRBD1. V dropped 2 bases and J dropped 0; count of bases not matched to a gene: 8. Germline-derived CDR1 and CDR2 are SGHRS and YFSETQ. The CDR3 is made up of 18 amino acids. The CDR3: CASSFRGFATSGANVLTF. Here the CDR3 DNA reads TGCGCCAGCAGCTTCAGGGGGTTCGCCACCTCTGGGGCCAACGTCCTGACTTTC.

V is TRBV12-3 or TRBV12-4 and J is TRBJ2-4; D is unresolved. This CDR3 has 14 amino acids. Trimming removed 8 bases at V and 0 bases at J, with 11 bases between. CDR3 in DNA: TGTGCCAGCGCCCTGGATGTAGCCAAAAACATTCAGTACTTC. As protein: CASALDVAKNIQYF.

The V call is TRBV9, the J call TRBJ2-4; possibly TRBD1 or TRBD2 for D (5 bases each). The V gene lost 4 bases and the J gene lost 4 bases, with 15 bases spanning the gap. The CDR3 is made up of 15 amino acids. Looked up from germline, CDR1 is SGDLS and CDR2 is YYNGEE. The CDR3 DNA is TGTGCCAGCAGCCTAACCGGGGCAGTTAAAAACATTCAGTACTTC. Translating gives CASSLTGAVKNIQYF.

Ten or more counts support this clonotype. V is TRBV2 and J is TRBJ2-1, with D maybe TRBD2 (5 bases). Germline CDR1 is SNHLY and CDR2 is FYNNEI. Trimming cost V 0 bases and J 4 bases, with 10 bases left between them. The CDR3 contains 15 residues. The DNA for the CDR3 is TGTGCCAGCAGTGAAGCGGGAGAGACATACAATGAGCAGTTCTTC. Translated: CASSEAGETYNEQFF.

V gene TRBV7-9 combines with J gene TRBJ1-5; TRBD1 matches 10 bases. Germline loops: CDR1 SEHNR, CDR2 FQNEAQ (reference sequence). The CDR3 contains 15 residues. The V segment lost 6 bases and the J segment 9 bases; nucleotides outside the gene matches: 11. The DNA for the CDR3 is TGTGCCAGCAGTAAAGGACAGGGGGACTCTCGGCCCCAGCATTTT. Protein: CASSKGQGDSRPQHF. The full variable domain, in which reference TRBV7-9 and TRBJ1-5 provide the parts outside the CDR3, is DTGVSQNPRHKITKRGQNVTFRCDPISEHNRLYWYRQTLGQGPEFLTYFQNEAQLEKSRLLSDRFSAERPKGSFSTLEIQRTEQGDSAMYLCASSKGQGDSRPQHFGDGTRLSIL.

In its sample, this clonotype was seen many times. The rearrangement joins TRBV11-2 to TRBJ2-7; D not certain. Germline V gene data show CDR1 as SGHAT and CDR2 as FQNNGV. Trimming stripped 5 bases from V and 5 bases from J, with 7 bases between. The CDR3 is 11 amino acids. CDR3 amino acids: CASSLMDEQYF. In DNA form, the CDR3 reads TGTGCCAGCAGCCTTATGGACGAGCAGTACTTC.

V gene TRBV15 combines with J gene TRBJ2-7; 7 bases align to TRBD2. Per germline, CDR1 LNHNV and CDR2 YYDKDF (reference sequence). The junction had 0 bases not matched to a gene; V was cut back by 1 base and J by 3 bases. The CDR3 runs to 13 residues. As DNA, the CDR3 is TGTGCCACCAGCAGAGGGACTAGCTACGAGCAGTACTTC. Residues: CATSRGTSYEQYF. The full variable domain, in which reference TRBV15 and TRBJ2-7 provide the parts outside the CDR3, is DAMVIQNPRYQVTQFGKPVTLSCSQTLNHNVMYWYQQKSSQAPKLLFHYYDKDFNNEADTPDNFQSRRPNTSFCFLDIRSPGLGDTAMYLCATSRGTSYEQYFGPGTRLTVT.

The V call is TRBV18, the J call TRBJ2-1; D tentatively reads TRBD1 or TRBD2 (5 bases each). The CDR3 totals 16 residues. The V end was cut by 3 bases, the J end by 7 bases, with 19 bases between. CDR1 is KGHSH, CDR2 LQKENI, per germline. CDR3 sequence (DNA): TGTGCCAGCTCACCGCCCGGGACCCCGAAATGGAATGAGCAGTTCTTC. Translating it yields CASSPPGTPKWNEQFF.